The 14 T cell receptor beta chains given below trace back to one sample, sequenced in a study of T-cell reconstitution after alpha-beta-depleted transplantation in children. Unique molecular identifiers were incorporated during preparation of the TCRbeta library. TCRdb recomputed calls from the PCR reads with MiXCR, one row per CDR3 protein. The table shows roughly 120,000 distinct CDR3 sequences, with around 23% occurring only once. Source: PBMCs, mostly from graft donor cells, taken 180 days after TCRalphabeta/CD19-depleted stem cell transplant. The receptors stem from a male patient between 2 and 9 years old who had a stem cell transplant for chronic granulomatous disease, so the T cells may come from the graft donor.

This clonotype has at least ten counts. The genes are TRBV12-3 or TRBV12-4 and TRBJ2-1; 9 bases are a match to TRBD2. The CDR3 runs to 15 residues. V gave up 6 bases and J gave up 2 bases; unmatched junction bases: 5. The CDR3 reads CASRIRLAAYNEQFF. The CDR3 nucleotides read TGTGCCAGCAGGATCAGACTAGCGGCCTACAATGAGCAGTTCTTC.

V usage is TRBV7-2 and J usage is TRBJ2-1, with D uncertain. The CDR3 covers 14 residues. Deletions cut 3 bases from V and 6 bases from J, with 12 bases between. Looked up from germline, CDR1 is SGHTA and CDR2 is FQGNSA. In DNA, the CDR3 is TGTGCCAGCAGCTTTTGGCCGGGTTCCAATGAGCAGTTCTTC. Encoded protein: CASSFWPGSNEQFF.

This clonotype was seen a few times. This chain joins TRBV12-3 or TRBV12-4 and TRBJ2-1, with D tentatively TRBD1 (6 bases). The CDR3 has 12 residues. V lost 5 bases and J 10 bases, leaving 12 bases between the germline ends. The CDR3 DNA follows: TGTGCCAGCAGTCCAGGGGTTGGGGAGCAGTTCTTC. It specifies CASSPGVGEQFF.

The V and J genes are TRBV4-2 and TRBJ1-6; no firm D call. V was shortened by 3 bases and J by 10 bases, with 25 bases between the two germline ends. Looked up from germline, CDR1 is LGHNA and CDR2 is YNFKEQ. The CDR3 runs to 18 residues. DNA of the CDR3: TGTGCCAGCAGCCATGTCGTATTAAAGGGCCGCGTGGGATCACCCCTCCACTTT. Residues: CASSHVVLKGRVGSPLHF.

The chain has TRBV5-1 and TRBJ2-5, with 12 positions matching TRBD2. V lost 0 bases, J lost 0 bases, and 12 bases stayed unmatched. This CDR3 is 20 amino acids long. Germline loops: CDR1 SGHRS, CDR2 YFSETQ. The CDR3 here is CASSLAARLAGVWDQETQYF. The CDR3 region has the DNA TGCGCCAGCAGCTTGGCCGCGCGACTAGCGGGAGTGTGGGACCAAGAGACCCAGTACTTC.

The rearrangement links TRBV12-3 or TRBV12-4 to TRBJ2-7, with 9 bases that match TRBD1. The V and J ends lost 5 bases and 5 bases, in that order; junction bases with no gene match: 10. This CDR3 is 15 amino acids long. The CDR3 bases are TGTGCCAGCAGTGGTACCGGGACAGGGTACCACGAGCAGTACTTC. It encodes CASSGTGTGYHEQYF.

The rearrangement links TRBV9 to TRBJ1-1; D might be TRBD1 (5 bases). The V gene lost 2 bases and the J gene lost 5 bases, with 16 bases spanning the gap. The CDR3 contains 15 residues. Germline lookup yields CDR1 SGDLS and CDR2 YYNGEE. The chain's CDR3 is CASSVSGSAGTEAFF. The CDR3 DNA sequence: TGTGCCAGCAGCGTGTCAGGGTCGGCGGGGACTGAAGCTTTCTTT.

The chain combines TRBV12-3 or TRBV12-4 with TRBJ2-1, with 11 bases aligning to TRBD2. V dropped 5 bases and J dropped 11; count of bases not matched to a gene: 14. The CDR3 is 16 residues long. This CDR3 reads CASSPRSSGGWAKQFF. DNA of the CDR3: TGTGCCAGCAGTCCAAGGTCTAGCGGGGGGTGGGCAAAGCAGTTCTTC.

This clonotype was picked up a small number of times. A much larger clonotype is one base distant, so this may be a read error. The V gene is TRBV7-2, the J gene TRBJ2-7, with D possibly TRBD1 on 5 matching bases. CDR3 size: 13 residues. Germline CDR1 and CDR2: SGHTA and FQGNSA. V was clipped by 1 base and J by 3 bases, with 7 bases between them. In nucleotides, the CDR3 is TGTGCCAGCAGCTTAGTGGACAACTACGAGCAGTACTTC. This sequence encodes CASSLVDNYEQYF.

This clonotype was detected ten times or more. V gene TRBV3-1 combines with J gene TRBJ2-5; the D gene is possibly TRBD2 (5 bases). Germline V gene sequence: CDR1 LGHDT, CDR2 YNNKEL (reference sequence). V was pared by 0 bases and J by 4 bases, with 15 bases between. The CDR3 spans 16 residues. The CDR3 spells CASSQEFGDYGETQYF. The CDR3, as DNA: TGTGCCAGCAGCCAAGAGTTCGGCGACTATGGAGAGACCCAGTACTTC.

This clonotype appeared a few times. CDR3 protein: CASSRIPSDTQYF. The DNA for the CDR3 is TGTGCCAGCAGTCGAATTCCCTCAGATACGCAGTATTTT. The chain couples TRBV5-6 to TRBJ2-3; D ambiguous. The length of the CDR3 is 13 residues. From germline, CDR1 is SGHDT and CDR2 YYEEEE. V lost 5 bases to trimming and J lost 4 bases, with 11 bases between them.

This clonotype was observed many times. This sequence joins TRBV18 and TRBJ1-1, with TRBD1 identical over 7 bases. After removal of 6 bases from V and 8 bases from J, the junction contained 6 bases not matched to a gene. CDR1 and CDR2 from the germline V gene are KGHSH and LQKENI. CDR3 length: 12 residues. CDR3 DNA sequence: TGTGCCAGCTCCTACGACAGGGCAGAAGCTTTCTTT. Protein: CASSYDRAEAFF.

This chain links TRBV7-9 with TRBJ2-2, with 9 bases fitting TRBD1. The germline CDR1 and CDR2 sequences are SEHNR and FQNEAQ (reference sequence). J was trimmed by 6 bases and V by 4 bases; bases with no gene match: 9. The CDR3 is 16 amino acids. CDR3 sequence: CASSSISDRGAGELFF. The DNA of the CDR3 is TGTGCCAGCAGCTCAATCAGCGACAGGGGGGCCGGGGAGCTGTTTTTT.

The rearrangement joins TRBV27 to TRBJ2-7, with 9 bases aligning to TRBD1. CDR1 MNHEY and CDR2 SMNVEV come from the germline V gene (reference sequence). CDR3 length equals 15 residues. Losses at the gene ends were 4 bases for V and 6 bases for J; bases not matched to a gene: 10. CDR3 nucleotides: TGTGCCAGCAGTTCCCGCGGGACAGGGCTCTTCGAGCAGTACTTC. It is translated as CASSSRGTGLFEQYF.